Listed below are T cell receptor beta chains from one sample, sequenced in a study of cytomegalovirus exposure and HLA in healthy donors. The method was immunoSEQ multiplex PCR; TCRdb's version includes in-frame clones alone and lacks a portion of them. The repertoire holds about 120,000 clones, with about 79% as singletons. The sequenced sample was PBMCs. These receptors originate from a young man in good health and CMV-seropositive. Both conserved end residues are part of each CDR3. Each record gives: clone size, V gene, D gene, J gene, CDR3 protein, CDR3 DNA. D genes are given only for firm matches. Size is omitted from some rows. Given values are once, few, many or a class for expanded clones.

size: once; V: TRBV6-6; D: NA; J: TRBJ2-5; CDR3: CASSAGLETQYF; DNA: TGTGCCAGCAGCGCAGGGTTGGAGACCCAGTACTTC
size: once; V: TRBV28; D: NA; J: TRBJ2-7; CDR3: CASSLGTYYEQYF; DNA: TGTGCCAGCAGCCTCGGGACATACTACGAGCAGTACTTC
size: NA; V: TRBV11-2; D: TRBD1; J: TRBJ2-7; CDR3: CASSLYATGTEFYEQYF; DNA: TGTGCCAGCAGCTTATACGCTACCGGGACAGAATTCTACGAGCAGTACTTC
size: NA; V: TRBV18; D: TRBD2; J: TRBJ2-3; CDR3: CASSSRLAGLEDTQYF; DNA: TGTGCCAGCTCATCCCGACTAGCGGGGTTGGAAGATACGCAGTATTTT
size: NA; V: TRBV28; D: TRBD1; J: TRBJ1-3; CDR3: CASSLKQGAVGNTIYF; DNA: TGTGCCAGCAGTTTAAAGCAGGGGGCGGTTGGTAACACCATATATTTT
size: NA; V: TRBV5-8; D: TRBD1; J: TRBJ2-6; CDR3: CASSPRTGTGANGLTF; DNA: TGTGCCAGCAGCCCTCGGACAGGGACGGGGGCCAACGGCCTGACTTTC
size: NA; V: TRBV18; D: TRBD1; J: TRBJ1-2; CDR3: CASSPDQGGRTGYTF; DNA: TGTGCCAGCTCACCAGATCAGGGGGGTAGAACTGGCTACACCTTC
size: once; V: TRBV28; D: TRBD1; J: TRBJ2-7; CDR3: CASMVGGLLRAYEQYF; DNA: TGTGCCAGCATGGTAGGGGGCCTTCTGAGGGCCTACGAGCAGTACTTC
size: few; V: TRBV5-6; D: NA; J: TRBJ1-3; CDR3: CASSLGLEAGNTIYF; DNA: TGTGCCAGCAGCTTGGGGTTAGAAGCCGGAAACACCATATATTTT
size: NA; V: TRBV29-1; D: TRBD1; J: TRBJ1-1; CDR3: CSGGGTGSTEAFF; DNA: TGCAGCGGTGGAGGGACAGGGTCTACTGAAGCTTTCTTT
size: NA; V: TRBV5-1; D: TRBD1; J: TRBJ2-2; CDR3: CASSSRIGGASTGELFF; DNA: TGCGCCAGCAGCTCCCGGATAGGGGGCGCAAGTACCGGGGAGCTGTTTTTT
size: NA; V: TRBV10-3; D: TRBD1; J: TRBJ1-1; CDR3: CAISSGGPTDTEAFF; DNA: TGTGCCATCAGTTCAGGGGGACCCACGGACACTGAAGCTTTCTTT
size: NA; V: TRBV7-8; D: TRBD1; J: TRBJ1-5; CDR3: CASRPGTAFNQPQHF; DNA: TGTGCCAGCAGGCCCGGGACAGCCTTTAATCAGCCCCAGCATTTT
size: NA; V: TRBV7-9; D: NA; J: TRBJ1-1; CDR3: CASSLGEAGKAFF; DNA: TGTGCCAGCAGCTTAGGGGAGGCAGGAAAGGCTTTCTTT
size: NA; V: TRBV15; D: NA; J: TRBJ1-6; CDR3: CATSREPLSSYNSPLHF; DNA: TGTGCCACCAGCAGAGAACCGCTGAGCTCCTATAATTCACCCCTCCACTTT
size: NA; V: TRBV2; D: NA; J: TRBJ1-2; CDR3: CASSRVQGYGYTF; DNA: TGTGCCAGCAGTAGAGTACAGGGCTATGGCTACACCTTC
size: once; V: TRBV11-3; D: NA; J: TRBJ1-2; CDR3: CASSLVGMDSENYGYTF; DNA: TGTGCCAGCAGCTTAGTGGGAATGGACAGCGAAAACTATGGCTACACCTTC
size: NA; V: TRBV7-2; D: NA; J: TRBJ2-7; CDR3: CASSSSSAGISPYF; DNA: TGTGCCAGCAGCTCCTCCTCGGCGGGGATTTCCCCGTACTTC
size: few; V: TRBV7-2; D: NA; J: TRBJ1-2; CDR3: CASSLAPGGNYGYTF; DNA: TGTGCCAGCAGCTTAGCGCCGGGGGGAAACTATGGCTACACCTTC
size: NA; V: TRBV9; D: TRBD2; J: TRBJ2-5; CDR3: CASSAGLAGAQETQYF; DNA: TGTGCCAGCAGCGCGGGACTAGCGGGGGCTCAAGAGACCCAGTACTTC
size: NA; V: TRBV2; D: NA; J: TRBJ1-5; CDR3: CASSEWPGRQPQHF; DNA: TGTGCCAGCAGTGAATGGCCAGGGCGTCAGCCCCAGCATTTT
size: NA; V: TRBV5-6; D: NA; J: TRBJ2-1; CDR3: CASSLGPGLLYNEQFF; DNA: TGTGCCAGCAGCTTGGGCCCCGGGTTGTTATACAATGAGCAGTTCTTC
size: once; V: TRBV27; D: TRBD1; J: TRBJ1-2; CDR3: CASSRTGGWNYGYTF; DNA: TGTGCCAGCAGTCGAACAGGGGGATGGAACTATGGCTACACCTTC
size: few; V: TRBV5-1; D: NA; J: TRBJ1-2; CDR3: CASSWARQHYGYTF; DNA: TGCGCCAGCAGCTGGGCTCGACAGCACTATGGCTACACCTTC
size: NA; V: TRBV30; D: NA; J: TRBJ1-2; CDR3: CAWSVIGGQGGYTF; DNA: TGTGCCTGGAGTGTAATCGGGGGGCAAGGTGGCTACACCTTC
size: NA; V: TRBV7-2; D: NA; J: TRBJ2-4; CDR3: CASSLAIAKNIQYF; DNA: TGTGCCAGCAGCTTAGCTATAGCCAAAAACATTCAGTACTTC
size: NA; V: TRBV2; D: TRBD2; J: TRBJ2-7; CDR3: CASTLSGGLYEQYF; DNA: TGTGCCAGCACCCTTAGCGGGGGGCTCTACGAGCAGTACTTC
size: NA; V: TRBV28; D: NA; J: TRBJ2-7; CDR3: CASSSAGATYEQYF; DNA: TGTGCCAGCAGTTCCGCGGGGGCGACCTACGAGCAGTACTTC
size: NA; V: TRBV29-1; D: NA; J: TRBJ1-3; CDR3: CSVWGPGNTIYF; DNA: TGCAGCGTTTGGGGCCCAGGGAACACCATATATTTT
size: NA; V: TRBV9; D: TRBD1; J: TRBJ2-6; CDR3: CASSGRDRGYGSGANVLTF; DNA: TGTGCCAGCAGCGGTCGGGACAGAGGGTACGGCTCTGGGGCCAACGTCCTGACTTTC
size: NA; V: TRBV28; D: NA; J: TRBJ2-7; CDR3: CASTGQIDYEQYF; DNA: TGTGCCAGCACTGGACAAATCGACTACGAGCAGTACTTC
size: NA; V: TRBV15; D: NA; J: TRBJ2-7; CDR3: CATSRDYRANEQHF; DNA: TGTGCCACCAGCAGAGATTACAGGGCCAACGAGCAGCACTTC
size: NA; V: TRBV27; D: TRBD1; J: TRBJ2-7; CDR3: CATSEGAFYEQYF; DNA: TGTGCCACCTCAGAGGGGGCCTTCTACGAGCAGTACTTC
size: NA; V: TRBV19; D: NA; J: TRBJ2-7; CDR3: CANKTATYEQYF; DNA: TGTGCCAACAAGACAGCCACCTACGAGCAGTACTTC
size: NA; V: TRBV10-3; D: NA; J: TRBJ1-2; CDR3: CATGRGEVYGYTF; DNA: TGTGCCACTGGGCGGGGGGAGGTCTATGGCTACACCTTC
size: NA; V: TRBV11-3; D: NA; J: TRBJ2-5; CDR3: CASSRQDKETQYF; DNA: TGTGCCAGCAGCCGACAGGACAAAGAGACCCAGTACTTC
size: few; V: TRBV4-2; D: NA; J: TRBJ2-3; CDR3: CASSRVAAEHTDTQYF; DNA: TGTGCCAGCAGCCGAGTAGCGGCTGAACACACAGATACGCAGTATTTT
size: NA; V: TRBV5-1; D: TRBD2; J: TRBJ2-3; CDR3: CASSTTAGWDTQYF; DNA: TGCGCCAGCAGTACAACAGCGGGGTGGGATACGCAGTATTTT
size: NA; V: TRBV10-3; D: NA; J: TRBJ2-3; CDR3: CAISDRGTDTQYF; DNA: TGTGCCATCAGTGATCGGGGAACAGATACGCAGTATTTT
size: NA; V: TRBV10-3; D: TRBD2; J: TRBJ2-1; CDR3: CAISESFGISGGAGVGNEQFF; DNA: TGTGCCATCAGTGAGTCCTTCGGGATTAGCGGGGGGGCTGGAGTCGGCAATGAGCAGTTCTTC
size: NA; V: TRBV10-3; D: TRBD2; J: TRBJ2-1; CDR3: CAISDGGVVNEQFF; DNA: TGTGCCATCAGCGATGGGGGGGTGGTAAATGAGCAGTTCTTC
size: NA; V: TRBV6-4; D: TRBD2; J: TRBJ2-1; CDR3: CASSPAGGGYNEQFF; DNA: TGTGCCAGCAGCCCAGCGGGAGGCGGCTACAATGAGCAGTTCTTC
size: NA; V: TRBV6-5; D: NA; J: TRBJ2-5; CDR3: CASSETGETQYF; DNA: TGTGCCAGCAGCGAAACAGGGGAGACCCAGTACTTC
size: NA; V: TRBV2; D: TRBD2; J: TRBJ2-5; CDR3: CASSGRLAGEETQYF; DNA: TGTGCCAGCAGTGGTCGACTAGCGGGGGAGGAGACCCAGTACTTC
size: NA; V: TRBV20-1; D: NA; J: TRBJ2-1; CDR3: CSALYNEQFF; DNA: TGCAGTGCCCTTTACAATGAGCAGTTCTTC
size: NA; V: TRBV18; D: NA; J: TRBJ2-3; CDR3: CASSPQQGGPHDTQYF; DNA: TGTGCCAGCTCACCACAACAGGGAGGGCCTCACGATACGCAGTATTTT
size: NA; V: TRBV5-1; D: NA; J: TRBJ1-2; CDR3: CASSLEGVNYGYTF; DNA: TGCGCCAGCAGCTTGGAAGGGGTTAACTATGGCTACACCTTC
size: NA; V: TRBV5-5; D: TRBD1; J: TRBJ1-4; CDR3: CASSLTRGHEKLFF; DNA: TGTGCCAGCAGCTTGACCAGGGGGCACGAAAAACTGTTTTTT
size: NA; V: TRBV7-3; D: NA; J: TRBJ1-1; CDR3: CASSLRPWARRAFF; DNA: TGTGCCAGCAGCTTAAGGCCATGGGCCAGGCGAGCTTTCTTT
size: NA; V: TRBV6-5; D: TRBD1; J: TRBJ1-6; CDR3: CASSYSRTGKSPLHF; DNA: TGTGCCAGCAGTTACTCTAGGACAGGGAAGTCACCCCTCCACTTT
size: NA; V: TRBV19; D: TRBD1; J: TRBJ1-6; CDR3: CASSIRTGASNSPLHF; DNA: TGTGCCAGTAGTATCCGGACAGGCGCTTCTAATTCACCCCTCCACTTT
size: few; V: TRBV28; D: TRBD1; J: TRBJ2-2; CDR3: CASSMGTGETGELFF; DNA: TGTGCCAGCAGTATGGGGACAGGGGAAACCGGGGAGCTGTTTTTT
size: NA; V: TRBV28; D: NA; J: TRBJ1-5; CDR3: CASQGGDQPQHF; DNA: TGTGCCAGTCAGGGAGGCGATCAGCCCCAGCATTTT
size: few; V: TRBV6-6; D: TRBD1; J: TRBJ1-1; CDR3: CASTPTGAHVEAFF; DNA: TGTGCCAGCACACCTACAGGGGCTCACGTTGAAGCTTTCTTT
size: NA; V: TRBV5-4; D: NA; J: TRBJ1-2; CDR3: CASSLLQGFYGYTF; DNA: TGTGCCAGCAGCTTGCTACAGGGATTCTATGGCTACACCTTC
size: NA; V: TRBV27; D: NA; J: TRBJ2-4; CDR3: CASRRGGLDSKNIQYF; DNA: TGTGCCAGCAGGAGGGGGGGTTTAGACTCCAAAAACATTCAGTACTTC
size: NA; V: TRBV9; D: NA; J: TRBJ2-3; CDR3: CASSVGEGVNTQYF; DNA: TGTGCCAGCAGCGTAGGGGAGGGGGTAAATACGCAGTATTTT
size: once; V: TRBV29-1; D: TRBD2; J: TRBJ2-2; CDR3: CSVGGTNTGELFF; DNA: TGCAGCGTCGGGGGGACGAACACCGGGGAGCTGTTTTTT